Below, 14 T cell receptor beta chains from the same sample are listed, as sequenced in a study of shared clonotypes between healthy human individuals. Clones were read by immunoSEQ multiplex PCR, and TCRdb kept only the in-frame ones, dropping some. In the table there are more than 500,000 clones, around 96% of which are singletons. Naive-designated CD8 cells lacked CD45RO, were positively enriched for CCR7, and omitted terminally differentiated effector memory CD45RA+ cells. What was sequenced was naive CD8+ T cells sorted from blood. These receptors were obtained from a woman aged 25-40 years in good health.

This clone appeared once. The rearrangement uses TRBV27 and TRBJ1-2; 9 bases are a match to TRBD1. The CDR3 sequence is 14 residues long. CDR1 and CDR2 from the germline V gene are MNHEY and SMNVEV (reference sequence). The V segment lost 3 bases and the J segment 8 bases; nucleotides outside the gene matches: 7. The CDR3 sequence is CASSFTGGAVGYTF. The CDR3 nucleotides are TGTGCCAGCAGTTTCACAGGGGGCGCGGTAGGCTACACCTTC.

This clone was seen more than once but under ten times. The genes are TRBV28 and TRBJ2-7; the D gene could be TRBD1 or TRBD2 (6 bases each). The germline V gene encodes CDR1 MDHEN and CDR2 SYDVKM. V was trimmed by 3 bases and J by 11 bases, leaving 20 bases between them. CDR3 length: 14 residues. This chain's CDR3 is CASSFRLEGHEKYF. The CDR3 DNA sequence: TGTGCCAGCAGTTTCCGATTGGAGGGACATGAGAAGTACTTC.

This clone was recorded only once. J is TRBJ2-3 and V is TRBV4-2; D gene ambiguous. V was pared by 0 bases and J by 4 bases, with 8 bases between. Per the germline V gene, CDR1 is LGHNA and CDR2 is YNFKEQ. CDR3 length equals 14 residues. In DNA form, the CDR3 reads TGTGCCAGCAGCCAAGAGTTAGGATCAGATACGCAGTATTTT. This gives the protein CASSQELGSDTQYF.

This sequence joins TRBV28 and TRBJ2-7; 7 nucleotides agree with TRBD1. This CDR3 contains 16 residues. The germline V gene encodes CDR1 MDHEN and CDR2 SYDVKM. V shed 5 bases and J 9 bases; nucleotides not matched to a gene: 19. The CDR3 here is CASSTWGGQVPRLQYF. The DNA for the CDR3 is TGTGCCAGCAGTACTTGGGGCGGACAGGTCCCCCGATTGCAGTACTTC.

The gene calls are TRBV5-6 and TRBJ2-1; D uncertain. Looked up from germline, CDR1 is SGHDT and CDR2 is YYEEEE. The CDR3 is 16 amino acids. V was trimmed by 3 bases and J by 4 bases, leaving 17 bases between them. In DNA, the CDR3 is TGTGCCAGCAGCTGGGCAGTGGCAGCTGGATACAATGAGCAGTTCTTC. Protein sequence: CASSWAVAAGYNEQFF.

The rearrangement links TRBV11-2 to TRBJ2-1, with TRBD2 as a possible D gene (6 bases). V was shortened by 1 base and J by 6 bases, with 13 bases between the two germline ends. The CDR3 totals 15 residues. Germline V gives CDR1 SGHAT, CDR2 FQNNGV. CDR3 DNA: TGTGCCAGCAGCTTAGCCTCGGAGGGAATCAATGAGCAGTTCTTC. Protein: CASSLASEGINEQFF.

V usage is TRBV19 and J usage is TRBJ2-7; TRBD1 might be the D (5 bases). The CDR3 loop spans 14 amino acids. Germline V gene data show CDR1 as LNHDA and CDR2 as SQIVND (reference sequence). The V end lost 7 bases, the J end lost 1 base, and 14 bases lay between the germline ends. CDR3 residues: CASTSGHGSYEQYF. The CDR3 DNA reads TGTGCCAGTACATCAGGGCACGGATCCTACGAGCAGTACTTC.

V is TRBV7-9 and J is TRBJ2-5, with D unclear. The CDR3 loop spans 16 amino acids. Between the trimmed V and J ends, which lost 6 bases and 1 base, there was a span of 18 bases. The V gene's germline CDR1 is SEHNR and CDR2 FQNEAQ (reference sequence). The CDR3 nucleotides read TGTGCCAGCAGAGAGACCGCAATTCTTATCCAAGAGACCCAGTACTTC. Translating it yields CASRETAILIQETQYF.

The chain combines TRBV7-9 with TRBJ2-7; 13 bases map to TRBD2. The ends lost 5 bases at V and 0 bases at J; junction bases unmatched: 7. The CDR3 sequence is 17 residues long. The germline V gene encodes CDR1 SEHNR and CDR2 FQNEAQ (reference sequence). CDR3 loop: CASSRGLAGLVSYEQYF. CDR3 sequence (DNA): TGTGCCAGCAGCAGGGGACTAGCGGGACTCGTCTCCTACGAGCAGTACTTC.

The chain employs TRBV19 and TRBJ2-3, with 7 bases matching TRBD2. The germline CDR1 and CDR2 sequences are LNHDA and SQIVND (reference sequence). Trimming at V came to 8 bases and at J to 2 bases, leaving 1 base not matched to a gene. CDR3 length equals 12 residues. The chain's CDR3 is CASGDYTDTQYF. Written as DNA, the CDR3 is TGTGCCAGTGGGGACTACACAGATACGCAGTATTTT.

J is TRBJ2-7 and V is TRBV14; D is undetermined. In germline, CDR1 is SGHDN, CDR2 FVKESK. V lost 2 bases to trimming and J lost 2 bases, with 7 bases between them. The length of the CDR3 is 13 residues. The CDR3 DNA reads as TGTGCCAGCAGCCAACCTGAGGCCTACGAGCAGTACTTC. Residues: CASSQPEAYEQYF.

In this sample, this clone turned up once. This chain connects TRBV7-2 to TRBJ2-7, with unresolved D. Germline V lookup: CDR1 SGHTA, CDR2 FQGNSA. This CDR3 is 15 amino acids long. The V gene lost 1 base and the J gene lost 0 bases, with 10 bases spanning the gap. The CDR3 DNA sequence: TGTGCCAGCAGCTTAGAAAGCCTGACCTCCTACGAGCAGTACTTC. Protein product: CASSLESLTSYEQYF.

The V and J genes are TRBV27 and TRBJ2-6; D is ambiguous. Trimming removed 4 bases at V and 0 bases at J, with 13 bases between. This CDR3 contains 17 residues. CDR1 and CDR2 from the germline V gene are MNHEY and SMNVEV (reference sequence). CDR3 amino acids: CASSYTRLSSGANVLTF. CDR3 DNA sequence: TGTGCCAGCAGTTACACCAGACTTAGCTCTGGGGCCAACGTCCTGACTTTC.

Here the CDR3 DNA reads TGTGCCTGGAGTGTACTCCCGACAGGGGTTGGAAATGGCTACACCTTC. Amino acid sequence: CAWSVLPTGVGNGYTF. The V and J genes are TRBV30 and TRBJ1-2, with TRBD1 identical over 8 bases. This CDR3 is built from 16 residues. Trimming removed 0 bases from V and 6 bases from J; junction bases left unmatched: 12. Germline CDR1 and CDR2: GTSNPN and SVGIG (reference sequence). The complete variable domain, with remaining parts taken from reference TRBV30 and TRBJ1-2, reads SQTIHQWPATLVQPVGSPLSLECTVEGTSNPNLYWYRQAAGRGLQLLFYSVGIGQISSEVPQNLSASRPQDRQFILSSKKLLLSDSGFYLCAWSVLPTGVGNGYTFGSGTRLTVV.